The entry below describes one T cell receptor beta chain. Sequenced by immunoSEQ multiplex PCR; TCRdb stores in-frame clones only, minus some. The sample includes about 30,000 clones, 90% to 95% of them seen just once. Germline CDR1 and CDR2: SGHAT and FQNNGV. The CDR3 is 14 residues long. With 1 base removed from V and 8 bases from J, the gap between germline ends came to 14 bases. The sample comes from a study of T cells in localized non-small cell lung cancer. The V and J genes are TRBV11-2 and TRBJ1-2, with TRBD1 as a possible D gene (6 bases). The sample was peripheral blood, taken before any cancer treatment. The TCR was taken from a woman aged 35-75 years with stage I lung adenocarcinoma. CDR3 sequence: CASSLVGLTGGYTF. The CDR3 DNA follows: TGTGCCAGCAGCTTAGTGGGTCTGACAGGAGGCTACACCTTC.